The source of this TCR beta chain is a study of technical replicates of blood from several donors. Per germline, CDR1 SQVTM and CDR2 ANQGSEA. The CDR3 extends over 17 amino acids. The data were produced by immunoSEQ multiplex PCR, yet TCRdb's version contains in-frame clones alone and is incomplete. The sample has about 81,000 clones, about 96% seen once. Sequencing was carried out using T cells isolated from PBMCs. This chain connects TRBV29-1 to TRBJ2-7, with 10 bases fitting TRBD1. The sequence was obtained from a human donor in good health. Here the CDR3 reads CSAQRLPGQGSPYEQYF. CDR3 sequence (DNA): TGCAGTGCACAGAGACTACCGGGACAGGGGTCCCCCTACGAGCAGTACTTC.